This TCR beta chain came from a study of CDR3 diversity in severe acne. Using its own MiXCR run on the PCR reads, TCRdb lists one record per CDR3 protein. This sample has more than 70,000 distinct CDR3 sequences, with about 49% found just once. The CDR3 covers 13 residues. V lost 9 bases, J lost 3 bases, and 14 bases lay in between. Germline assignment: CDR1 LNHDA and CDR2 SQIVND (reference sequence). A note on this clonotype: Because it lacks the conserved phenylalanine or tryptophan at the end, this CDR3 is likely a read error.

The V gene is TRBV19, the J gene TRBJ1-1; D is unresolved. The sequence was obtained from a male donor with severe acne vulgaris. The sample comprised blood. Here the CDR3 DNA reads TGTGCCAGCAGCTTAGTTAGTGACACTGAAGCTTTCCTT. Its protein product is CASSLVSDTEAFL.